The present entry profiles one T cell receptor (beta chain) with its context. The donor cohort consisted entirely of Caucasian adults residing in Nashville, Tennessee. The data were obtained in a study of shared clonotypes between healthy human individuals. J was trimmed by 1 base and V by 2 bases; bases with no gene match: 6. The CDR3 covers 16 residues. The germline CDR1 and CDR2 sequences are MGHRA and YSYEKL. Data came from immunoSEQ multiplex PCR; TCRdb stores just in-frame clones and leaves some out. The table includes about 980,000 clones, about three quarters detected once. The sequence derives from a man younger than 35 in good health. The rearrangement links TRBV4-1 to TRBJ2-7, with TRBD2 matching over 9 bases. The sequencing sample was made of memory CD4+ T cells sorted from blood. As for subset: CD45RA-negative fraction. Here the CDR3 reads CASSQRLAGESYEQYF. CDR3 DNA: TGCGCCAGCAGCCAACGATTAGCGGGAGAGTCCTACGAGCAGTACTTC.